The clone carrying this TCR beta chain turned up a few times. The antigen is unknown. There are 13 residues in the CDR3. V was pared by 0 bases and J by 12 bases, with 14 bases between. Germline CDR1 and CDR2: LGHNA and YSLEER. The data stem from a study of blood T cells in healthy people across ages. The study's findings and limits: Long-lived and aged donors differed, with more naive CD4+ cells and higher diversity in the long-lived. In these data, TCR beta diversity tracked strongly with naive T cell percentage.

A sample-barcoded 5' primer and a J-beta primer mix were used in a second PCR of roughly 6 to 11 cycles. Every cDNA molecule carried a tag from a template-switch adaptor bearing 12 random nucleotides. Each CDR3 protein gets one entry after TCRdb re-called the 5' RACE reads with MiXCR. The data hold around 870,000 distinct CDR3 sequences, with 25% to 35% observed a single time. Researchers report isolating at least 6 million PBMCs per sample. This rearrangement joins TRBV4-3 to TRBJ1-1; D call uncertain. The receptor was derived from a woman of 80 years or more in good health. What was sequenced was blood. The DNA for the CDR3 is TGCGCCAGCAGCCAAGAAGGCCGCGACCAGACTTTCTTT. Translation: CASSQEGRDQTFF.